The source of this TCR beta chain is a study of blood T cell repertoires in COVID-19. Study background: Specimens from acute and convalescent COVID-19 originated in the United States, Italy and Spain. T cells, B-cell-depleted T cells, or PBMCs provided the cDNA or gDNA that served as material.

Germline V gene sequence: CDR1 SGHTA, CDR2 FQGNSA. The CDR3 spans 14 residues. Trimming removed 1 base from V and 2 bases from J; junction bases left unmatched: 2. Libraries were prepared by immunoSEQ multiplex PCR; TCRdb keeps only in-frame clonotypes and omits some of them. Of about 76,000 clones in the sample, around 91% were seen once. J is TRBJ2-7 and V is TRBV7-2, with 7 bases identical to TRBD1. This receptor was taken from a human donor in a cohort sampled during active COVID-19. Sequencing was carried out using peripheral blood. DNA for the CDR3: TGTGCCAGCAGCTTAGGGGGACAGACCTACGAGCAGTACTTC. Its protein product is CASSLGGQTYEQYF.